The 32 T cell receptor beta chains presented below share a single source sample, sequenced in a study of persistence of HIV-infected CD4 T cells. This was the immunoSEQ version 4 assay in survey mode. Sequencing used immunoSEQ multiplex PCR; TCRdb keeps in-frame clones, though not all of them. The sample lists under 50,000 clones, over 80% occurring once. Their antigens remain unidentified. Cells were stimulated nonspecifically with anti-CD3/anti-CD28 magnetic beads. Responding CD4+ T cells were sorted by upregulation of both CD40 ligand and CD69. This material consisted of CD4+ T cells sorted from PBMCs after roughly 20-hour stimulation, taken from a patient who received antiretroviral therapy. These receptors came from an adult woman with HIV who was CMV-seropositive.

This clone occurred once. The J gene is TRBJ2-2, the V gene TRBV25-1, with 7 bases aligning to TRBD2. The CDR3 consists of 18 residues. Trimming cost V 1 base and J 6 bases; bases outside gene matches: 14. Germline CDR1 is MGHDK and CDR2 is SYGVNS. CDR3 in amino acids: CASSEFLLLRERAGELFF. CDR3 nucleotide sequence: TGTGCCAGCAGTGAATTCCTTTTGCTGCGGGAGAGGGCCGGGGAGCTGTTTTTT.

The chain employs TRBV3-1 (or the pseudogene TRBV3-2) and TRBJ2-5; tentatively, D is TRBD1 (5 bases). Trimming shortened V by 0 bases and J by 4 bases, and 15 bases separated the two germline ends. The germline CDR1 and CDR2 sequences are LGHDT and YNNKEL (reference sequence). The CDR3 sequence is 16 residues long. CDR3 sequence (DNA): TGTGCCAGCAGCCAAGACTGGGTGGGAAGGGGAGAGACCCAGTACTTC. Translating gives CASSQDWVGRGETQYF.

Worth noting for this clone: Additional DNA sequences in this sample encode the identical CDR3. Written as DNA, the CDR3 is TGTGCCAGCAGAAGACCGGGACAGGGGGCGGGGGGCTACACCTTC. This translates into CASRRPGQGAGGYTF. The V gene is TRBV28, the J gene TRBJ1-2, with 12 bases matching TRBD1. This CDR3 has 15 amino acids. The V segment lost 6 bases and the J segment 8 bases; nucleotides outside the gene matches: 10. Germline CDR1 and CDR2: MDHEN and SYDVKM.

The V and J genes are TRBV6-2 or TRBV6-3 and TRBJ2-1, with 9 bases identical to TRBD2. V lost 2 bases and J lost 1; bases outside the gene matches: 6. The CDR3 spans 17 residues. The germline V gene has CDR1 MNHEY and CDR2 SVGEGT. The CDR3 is CASSYIAGGLSYNEQFF. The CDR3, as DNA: TGTGCCAGCAGTTACATTGCGGGAGGGCTATCCTACAATGAGCAGTTCTTC.

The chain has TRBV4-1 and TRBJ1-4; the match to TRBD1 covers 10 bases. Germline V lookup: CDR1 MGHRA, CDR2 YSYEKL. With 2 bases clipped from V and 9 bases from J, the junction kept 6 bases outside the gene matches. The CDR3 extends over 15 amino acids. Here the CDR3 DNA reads TGCGCCAGCAGCCAACCCGGGACAGGGGAAAAAAAACTGTTTTTT. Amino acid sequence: CASSQPGTGEKKLFF.

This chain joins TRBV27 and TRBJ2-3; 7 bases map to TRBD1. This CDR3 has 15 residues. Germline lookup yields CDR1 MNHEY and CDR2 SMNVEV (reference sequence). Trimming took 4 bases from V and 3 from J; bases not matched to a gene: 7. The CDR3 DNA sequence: TGTGCCAGCAGTTCGACAGGGTTGGGGACAGATACGCAGTATTTT. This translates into CASSSTGLGTDTQYF.

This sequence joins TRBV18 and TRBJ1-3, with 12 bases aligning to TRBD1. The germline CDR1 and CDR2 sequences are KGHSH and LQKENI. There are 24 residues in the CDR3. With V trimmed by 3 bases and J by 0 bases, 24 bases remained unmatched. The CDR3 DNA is TGTGCCAGCTCACCTAATCTTCCCCCGGGACAGGGGGCCCGTAGACGATCCTCTGGAAACACCATATATTTT. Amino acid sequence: CASSPNLPPGQGARRRSSGNTIYF. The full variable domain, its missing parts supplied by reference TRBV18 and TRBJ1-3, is NAGVMQNPRHLVRRRGQEARLRCSPMKGHSHVYWYRQLPEEGLKFMVYLQKENIIDESGMPKERFSAEFPKEGPSILRIQQVVRGDSAAYFCASSPNLPPGQGARRRSSGNTIYFGEGSWLTVV.

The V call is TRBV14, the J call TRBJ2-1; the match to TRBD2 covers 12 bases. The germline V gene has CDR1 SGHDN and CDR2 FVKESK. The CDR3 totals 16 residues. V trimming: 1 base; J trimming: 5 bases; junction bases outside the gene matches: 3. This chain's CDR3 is CASSQGRLAGDNEQFF. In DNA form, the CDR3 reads TGTGCCAGCAGCCAAGGCCGACTAGCGGGGGACAATGAGCAGTTCTTC.

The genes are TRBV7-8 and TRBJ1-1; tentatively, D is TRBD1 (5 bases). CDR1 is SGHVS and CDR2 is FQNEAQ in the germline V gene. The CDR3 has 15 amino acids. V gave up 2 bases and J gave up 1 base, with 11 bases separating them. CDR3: CASSLRGGPNTEAFF. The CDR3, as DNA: TGTGCCAGCAGCTTAAGGGGCGGGCCGAACACTGAAGCTTTCTTT.

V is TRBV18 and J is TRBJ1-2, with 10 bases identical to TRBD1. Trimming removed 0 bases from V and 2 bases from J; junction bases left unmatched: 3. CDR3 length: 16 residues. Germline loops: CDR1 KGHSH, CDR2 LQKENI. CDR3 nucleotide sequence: TGTGCCAGCTCACCACCGGGACAGGGGCGGAACTATGGCTACACCTTC. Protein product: CASSPPGQGRNYGYTF.

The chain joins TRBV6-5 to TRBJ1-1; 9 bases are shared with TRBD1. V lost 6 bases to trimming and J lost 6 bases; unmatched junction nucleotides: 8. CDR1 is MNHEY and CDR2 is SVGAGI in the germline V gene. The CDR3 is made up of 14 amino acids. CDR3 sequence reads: CASRIRGQGPEAFF. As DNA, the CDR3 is TGTGCCAGCAGGATTAGGGGACAGGGCCCTGAAGCTTTCTTT.

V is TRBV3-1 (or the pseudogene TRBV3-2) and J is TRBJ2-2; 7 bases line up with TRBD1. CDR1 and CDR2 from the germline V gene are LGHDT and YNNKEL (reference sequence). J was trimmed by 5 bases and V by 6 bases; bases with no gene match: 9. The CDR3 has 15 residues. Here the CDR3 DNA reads TGTGCCAGCAGTCTACAGGGGAGAAGGACCGGGGAGCTGTTTTTT. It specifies CASSLQGRRTGELFF.

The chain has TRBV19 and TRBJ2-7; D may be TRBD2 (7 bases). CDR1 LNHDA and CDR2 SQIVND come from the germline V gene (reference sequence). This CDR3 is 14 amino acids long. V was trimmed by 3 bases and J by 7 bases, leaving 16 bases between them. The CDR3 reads CASSIAAGEGEQYF. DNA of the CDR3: TGTGCCAGTAGTATTGCCGCAGGGGAGGGTGAGCAGTACTTC.

CDR3 sequence: CATSVDRGGTDTQYF. The CDR3 DNA reads TGTGCCACCAGCGTGGACAGGGGAGGAACAGATACGCAGTATTTT. This chain joins TRBV15 and TRBJ2-3, with 9 positions matching TRBD1. CDR3 length equals 15 residues. Per the germline V gene, CDR1 is LNHNV and CDR2 is YYDKDF (reference sequence). V gave up 5 bases and J gave up 3 bases; unmatched junction bases: 6.

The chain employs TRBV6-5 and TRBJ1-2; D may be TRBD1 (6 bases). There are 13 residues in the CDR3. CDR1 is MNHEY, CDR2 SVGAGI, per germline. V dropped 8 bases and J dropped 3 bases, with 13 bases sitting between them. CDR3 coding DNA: TGTGCCAGCGGGGGGGGGCCGTACTATGGCTACACCTTC. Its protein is CASGGGPYYGYTF.

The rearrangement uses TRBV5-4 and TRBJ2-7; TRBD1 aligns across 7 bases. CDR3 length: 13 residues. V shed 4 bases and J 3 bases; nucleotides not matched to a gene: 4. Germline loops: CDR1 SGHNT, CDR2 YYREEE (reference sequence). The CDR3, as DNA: TGTGCCAGCAGCGCCAGGGACAGCTACGAGCAGTACTTC. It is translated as CASSARDSYEQYF.

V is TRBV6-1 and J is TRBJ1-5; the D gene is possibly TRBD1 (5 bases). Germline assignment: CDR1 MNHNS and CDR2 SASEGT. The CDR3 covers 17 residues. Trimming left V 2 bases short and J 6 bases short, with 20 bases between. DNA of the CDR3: TGTGCCAGCAGTGAACAGGGTCCCTTTATGGTGGGTCAGCCCCAGCATTTT. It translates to CASSEQGPFMVGQPQHF.

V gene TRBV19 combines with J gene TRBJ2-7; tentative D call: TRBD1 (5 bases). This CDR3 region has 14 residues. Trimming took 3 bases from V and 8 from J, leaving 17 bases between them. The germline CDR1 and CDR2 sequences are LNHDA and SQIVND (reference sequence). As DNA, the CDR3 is TGTGCCAGTAGTATCTTCGGTTCAGGGAACCAGCAGTACTTC. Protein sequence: CASSIFGSGNQQYF.

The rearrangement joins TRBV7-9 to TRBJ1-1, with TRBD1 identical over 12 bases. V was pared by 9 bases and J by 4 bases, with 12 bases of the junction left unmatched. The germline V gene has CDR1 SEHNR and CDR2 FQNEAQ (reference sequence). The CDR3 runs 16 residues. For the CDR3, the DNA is TGTGCCAGTTCCCAAGCCGGGACAGGGGGCCGCACTGAAGCTTTCTTT. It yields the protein CASSQAGTGGRTEAFF.

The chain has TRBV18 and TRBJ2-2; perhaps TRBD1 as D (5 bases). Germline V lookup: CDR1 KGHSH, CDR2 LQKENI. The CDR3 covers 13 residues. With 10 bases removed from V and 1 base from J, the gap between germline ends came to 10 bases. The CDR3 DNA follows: TGTGCCACCGCAGACAGGAACACCGGGGAGCTGTTTTTT. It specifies CATADRNTGELFF.

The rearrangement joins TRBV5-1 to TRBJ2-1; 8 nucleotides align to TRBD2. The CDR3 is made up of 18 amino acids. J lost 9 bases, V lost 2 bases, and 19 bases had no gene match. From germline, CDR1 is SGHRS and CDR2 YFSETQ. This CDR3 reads CASSFNSGEQGRLGEQFF. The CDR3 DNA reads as TGCGCCAGCAGCTTTAATAGCGGGGAACAGGGCCGATTGGGTGAGCAGTTCTTC.

CDR3 loop: CASSAASGGLEGGELFF. CDR3 nucleotide sequence: TGTGCCAGCAGCGCTGCTAGCGGGGGCCTCGAGGGCGGGGAGCTGTTTTTT. This chain connects TRBV9 to TRBJ2-2, with 10 bases fitting TRBD2. The CDR3 covers 17 residues. The trim removed 3 bases at V and 7 bases at J, leaving 12 bases unmatched. The germline CDR1 and CDR2 sequences are SGDLS and YYNGEE.

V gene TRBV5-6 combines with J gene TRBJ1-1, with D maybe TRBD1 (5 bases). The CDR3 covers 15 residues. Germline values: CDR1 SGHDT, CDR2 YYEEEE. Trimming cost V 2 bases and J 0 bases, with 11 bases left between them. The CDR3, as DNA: TGTGCCAGCAGCTTCGGGACCGCATTGAACACTGAAGCTTTCTTT. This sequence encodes CASSFGTALNTEAFF.

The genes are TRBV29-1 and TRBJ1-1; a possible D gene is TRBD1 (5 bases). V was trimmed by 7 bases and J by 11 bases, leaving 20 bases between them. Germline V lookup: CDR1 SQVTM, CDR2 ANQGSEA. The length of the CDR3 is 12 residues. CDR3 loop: CSARGPRVGAFF. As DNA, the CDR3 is TGCAGCGCCCGGGGTCCCAGGGTTGGTGCTTTCTTT.

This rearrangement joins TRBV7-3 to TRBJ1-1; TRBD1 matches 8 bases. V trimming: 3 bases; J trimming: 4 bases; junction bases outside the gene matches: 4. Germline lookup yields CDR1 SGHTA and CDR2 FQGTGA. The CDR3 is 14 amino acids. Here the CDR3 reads CASSLTGEGTEAFF. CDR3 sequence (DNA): TGTGCCAGCAGCTTGACAGGGGAAGGCACTGAAGCTTTCTTT.

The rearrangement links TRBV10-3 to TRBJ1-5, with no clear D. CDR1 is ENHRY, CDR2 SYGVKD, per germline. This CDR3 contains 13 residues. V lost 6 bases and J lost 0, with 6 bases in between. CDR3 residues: CAISQSSNQPQHF. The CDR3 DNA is TGTGCCATCAGCCAAAGTAGCAATCAGCCCCAGCATTTT.

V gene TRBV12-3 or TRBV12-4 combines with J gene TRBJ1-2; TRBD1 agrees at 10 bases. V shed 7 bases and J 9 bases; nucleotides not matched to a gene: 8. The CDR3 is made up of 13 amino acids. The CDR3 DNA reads TGTGCCAGCACCAAATCGGGACAGGGGAGCTACACCTTC. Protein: CASTKSGQGSYTF.

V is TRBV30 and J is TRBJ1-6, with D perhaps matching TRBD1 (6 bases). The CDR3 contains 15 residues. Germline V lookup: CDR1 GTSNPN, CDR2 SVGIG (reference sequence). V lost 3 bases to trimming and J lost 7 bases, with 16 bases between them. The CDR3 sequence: CAWRGQILGNSPLHF. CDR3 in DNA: TGTGCCTGGAGAGGACAGATTCTCGGAAATTCACCCCTCCACTTT.

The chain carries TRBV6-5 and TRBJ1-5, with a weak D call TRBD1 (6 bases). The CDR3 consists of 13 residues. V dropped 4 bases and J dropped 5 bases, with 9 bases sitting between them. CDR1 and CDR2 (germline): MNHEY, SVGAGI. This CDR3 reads CASSSYRDQPQHF. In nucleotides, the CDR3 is TGTGCCAGCAGTTCCTACAGGGATCAGCCCCAGCATTTT.

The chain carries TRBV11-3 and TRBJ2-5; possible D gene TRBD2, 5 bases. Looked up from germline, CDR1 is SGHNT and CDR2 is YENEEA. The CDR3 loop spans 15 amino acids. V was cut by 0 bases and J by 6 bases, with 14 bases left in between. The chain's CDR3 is CASSLDAPTRKTQYF. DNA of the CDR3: TGTGCCAGCAGCTTAGATGCTCCAACTAGGAAGACCCAGTACTTC.

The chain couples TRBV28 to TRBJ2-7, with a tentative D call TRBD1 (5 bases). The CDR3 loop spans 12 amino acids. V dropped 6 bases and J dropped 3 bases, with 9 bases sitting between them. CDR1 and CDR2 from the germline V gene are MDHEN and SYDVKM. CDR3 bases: TGTGCCAGCAGGGGGCGGTACTACGAGCAGTACTTC. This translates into CASRGRYYEQYF.

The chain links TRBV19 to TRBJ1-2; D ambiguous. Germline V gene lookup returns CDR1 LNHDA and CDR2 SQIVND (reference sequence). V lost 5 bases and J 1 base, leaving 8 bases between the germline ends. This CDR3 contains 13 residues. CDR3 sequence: CASSRPGNYGYTF. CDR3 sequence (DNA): TGTGCCAGTAGTCGCCCTGGTAACTATGGCTACACCTTC.